This TCR beta chain was observed in a study of cytomegalovirus exposure and HLA in healthy donors. Study results and caveats: The sole available immune exposure information was CMV serostatus. Most TCR sequences were uncommon, yet certain public TCRs appeared in many donors. A later analysis linked a missense DCLRE1C variant to TCR beta V- and J-gene trimming. Being productive about 87% or about 30% of the time was typical of most TCR beta V segments in an earlier analysis.

This CDR3 has 15 amino acids. PCR amplification relied on 60 Vbeta primers (plus 13 Jbeta primers). The protocol was immunoSEQ multiplex PCR, while the TCRdb copy is restricted to in-frame clones and leaves out a portion. The data contain about 250,000 clones, roughly 91% of them seen just once; the ten biggest clones take up about 1.7%. A remark on this clone: Its specificity is unknown.

The clonotype was recovered from a girl aged 2 to 9 in good health and CMV-seronegative. Sequencing was carried out using PBMCs. The chain combines TRBV21-1 with TRBJ1-2; the DNA was not used to check the table's D call, TRBD1. TRBV21-1 is a known pseudogene. For the CDR3, the DNA is TGTGCCAGCAGCGCTAGGGGGACCTCTAACTATGGCTACACCTTC. Translated, it gives CASSARGTSNYGYTF.